The rows below give T cell receptor beta chains drawn from one sample of a study of regulatory T cells in long-lasting Graves disease. TCRdb called the multiplex PCR reads again in MiXCR, with one record for every CDR3 protein. The sample contains over 300,000 distinct CDR3 sequences, 15% to 20% of which appear only once. The material sequenced was peripheral blood mononuclear cells (PBMCs), taken when the disease was refractory, from a patient treated with antithyroid drugs. All receptors come from a female donor with Graves disease. The CDR3 runs from the conserved cysteine through the conserved F or W. A D gene is named only where the DNA matches it firmly. Clone size is given for some rows only: seen once, a few or many times, or a class if the clone is expanded.

size: .
V: TRBV9
J: TRBJ2-7
D: TRBD1
CDR3: CASSPRTGSISYEQYF
DNA: TGTGCCAGCAGCCCTCGGACAGGAAGCATATCCTACGAGCAGTACTTC

size: few
V: TRBV11-3
J: TRBJ1-1
D: .
CDR3: CASSFYPGPNTEAFF
DNA: TGTGCCAGCAGCTTCTATCCGGGGCCGAACACTGAAGCTTTCTTT

size: many
V: TRBV6-2/TRBV6-3
J: TRBJ2-7
D: TRBD1
CDR3: CASSQQGVRVYEQYF
DNA: TGTGCCAGCAGTCAACAGGGGGTGAGAGTATACGAGCAGTACTTC

size: .
V: TRBV12-5
J: TRBJ1-5
D: TRBD1
CDR3: CASGLVLGDRTGRGNQPQHF
DNA: TGTGCTAGTGGTTTGGTACTAGGGGACAGGACGGGAAGGGGCAATCAGCCCCAGCATTTT

size: few
V: TRBV19
J: TRBJ1-5
D: .
CDR3: CASSMGFTSNQPQHF
DNA: TGTGCCAGTAGTATGGGGTTTACAAGCAATCAGCCCCAGCATTTT

size: .
V: TRBV7-9
J: TRBJ2-5
D: .
CDR3: CASSLESGLETQYF
DNA: TGTGCCAGCAGCTTAGAGTCAGGCTTGGAGACCCAGTACTTC

size: .
V: TRBV12-3/TRBV12-4
J: TRBJ2-3
D: .
CDR3: CASSLTYTDTQYF
DNA: TGTGCCAGCAGTTTGACCTACACAGATACGCAGTATTTT

size: .
V: TRBV29-1
J: TRBJ2-7
D: TRBD2
CDR3: CGGGDGYSYEQYF
DNA: TGCGGGGGGGGGGACGGCTATTCCTACGAGCAGTACTTC

size: many
V: TRBV12-3/TRBV12-4
J: TRBJ2-7
D: TRBD1
CDR3: CASSDGTVFSYEQYF
DNA: TGTGCCAGCAGTGACGGGACAGTTTTTTCCTACGAGCAGTACTTC

size: .
V: TRBV7-2
J: TRBJ2-7
D: .
CDR3: CASSLMFEIEQYF
DNA: TGTGCCAGCAGCTTAATGTTCGAAATCGAGCAGTACTTC

size: many
V: TRBV6-1
J: TRBJ2-7
D: TRBD1
CDR3: CASSVDRDSYEQYF
DNA: TGTGCCAGCAGTGTGGACAGGGACTCCTACGAGCAGTACTTC

size: many
V: TRBV12-3/TRBV12-4
J: TRBJ2-5
D: .
CDR3: CASSTAAAFQETQYF
DNA: TGTGCCAGCAGCACGGCTGCCGCGTTCCAAGAGACCCAGTACTTC

size: .
V: TRBV5-1
J: TRBJ2-2
D: TRBD2
CDR3: CASTGLAGVGGELFF
DNA: TGCGCCAGCACGGGACTAGCGGGAGTCGGCGGGGAGCTGTTTTTT

size: many
V: TRBV7-9
J: TRBJ2-5
D: TRBD1
CDR3: CASSLGDRDNQETQYF
DNA: TGTGCCAGCAGCTTAGGGGACAGGGATAACCAAGAGACCCAGTACTTC

size: few
V: TRBV20-1
J: TRBJ1-1
D: .
CDR3: CSAKKSEFAFF
DNA: TGCAGTGCTAAGAAGAGTGAATTTGCTTTCTTT

size: many
V: TRBV28
J: TRBJ1-5
D: TRBD1
CDR3: CASSLSWGTAAFNQPQHF
DNA: TGTGCCAGCAGTTTATCTTGGGGGACAGCCGCCTTCAATCAGCCCCAGCATTTT

size: .
V: TRBV19
J: TRBJ1-1
D: .
CDR3: CASSTTRGTEAFF
DNA: TGTGCCAGTAGTACCACTCGGGGCACTGAAGCTTTCTTT

size: .
V: TRBV20-1
J: TRBJ1-1
D: .
CDR3: CSARVQLNTEAFF
DNA: TGCAGTGCTAGAGTTCAGTTAAACACTGAAGCTTTCTTT